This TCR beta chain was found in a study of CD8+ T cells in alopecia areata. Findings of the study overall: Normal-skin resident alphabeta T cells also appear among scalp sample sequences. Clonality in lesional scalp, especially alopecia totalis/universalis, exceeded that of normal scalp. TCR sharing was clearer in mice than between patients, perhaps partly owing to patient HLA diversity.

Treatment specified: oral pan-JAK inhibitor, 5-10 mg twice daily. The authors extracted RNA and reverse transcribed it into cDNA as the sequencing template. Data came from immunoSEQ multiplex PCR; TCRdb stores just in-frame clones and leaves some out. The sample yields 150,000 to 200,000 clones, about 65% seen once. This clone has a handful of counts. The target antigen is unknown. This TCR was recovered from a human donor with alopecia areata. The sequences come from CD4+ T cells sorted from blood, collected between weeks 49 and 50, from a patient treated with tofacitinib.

CDR3 coding DNA: TGTGCCAGCAGGGGACAAAATTTGGGCGAGCAGTACTTC. Protein product: CASRGQNLGEQYF. This sequence joins TRBV28 and TRBJ2-7; a weak D match, TRBD1 (6 bases). The CDR3 runs to 13 residues. Germline CDR1 MDHEN, CDR2 SYDVKM. Trimming took off 6 bases at V and 6 bases at J, with 15 bases between the two ends.